The clone carrying this T cell receptor (beta chain) showed up many times. Its antigen is not known. The data were obtained in a study of CD8 T cells in ankylosing spondylitis. General observations from the study: The authors reported significant enrichment of disease-linked clones in matched ankylosing spondylitis synovial fluid. A TCR beta motif of eight highly homologous variants appeared characteristic of ankylosing spondylitis blood.

A quantitative 5'-RACE method, one with molecular barcodes, was used to make TCR beta libraries. In TCRdb, the 5' RACE reads were re-called with MiXCR into one record per CDR3 protein. The sample shows a few hundred thousand distinct CDR3 sequences, about 6.7% of them seen only once. The CDR3 length is 16 residues. V was cut by 1 base and J by 4 bases, with 17 bases left in between. Germline V lookup: CDR1 SNHLY, CDR2 FYNNEI. The clonotype was recovered from a male donor with ankylosing spondylitis. V usage is TRBV2 and J usage is TRBJ2-7, with D possibly called TRBD1 or TRBD2 (6 bases each). Sample: blood, either unsorted or a sorted T cell fraction (not recorded which). The CDR3 is CASSEGEGGLIYEQYF. The CDR3 DNA reads TGTGCCAGCAGTGAAGGGGAAGGGGGGCTCATATACGAGCAGTACTTC.